This TCR beta chain was captured by sequencing in a study of graft-versus-host responses after intestinal transplantation. Study-wide results and limits: Early post-transplant HvG declines showed an association with peak circulating GvH clone levels.

Repertoires were generated with immunoSEQ multiplex PCR, while TCRdb's copy carries only in-frame clones and drops some. The table lists some 3,300 clones, 75% of them singletons. As to time point: postoperative day 105 after intestinal transplantation (dayNNNN = postoperative day). Processing released intraepithelial and lamina propria lymphocytes from the graft tissue. V dropped 2 bases and J dropped 7; count of bases not matched to a gene: 8. From germline, CDR1 is WSHSY and CDR2 SAAADI. CDR3 length: 17 amino acids. As regards this clone: Its antigen is undetermined.

The V call is TRBV10-2, the J call TRBJ2-2, with 12 bases identical to TRBD2. The clonotype was recovered from a human patient who received an intestinal transplant, so some T cells may come from the graft donor. Sequenced material: ileum tissue, taken 105 days after intestinal transplantation. CDR3 sequence (DNA): TGCGCCAGCAGTGAGAGGGGACTAGCGGGCCGGGGCGGGGAGCTGTTTTTT. Its translation: CASSERGLAGRGGELFF.